This TCR beta chain was sequenced in a study of blood T cell repertoires in COVID-19. This CDR3 region has 18 residues. Germline assignment: CDR1 MDHEN and CDR2 SYDVKM. V shed 2 bases, J shed 4 bases, and the junction held 11 bases outside the gene matches. Measured with immunoSEQ multiplex PCR; TCRdb has only the in-frame clones, and not every one. The sample records under 200,000 clones, approximately 81% being singletons. Participant-reported clinical history was the basis for cohort assignment. Two consecutive negative NP/OP PCR tests, clearance, or resolved symptoms defined Cohort 3 recovery. This chain links TRBV28 with TRBJ1-6; the match to TRBD1 covers 7 bases. This TCR was recovered from a man between 60 and 75 years old who had recovered from COVID-19. The sequenced sample was PBMCs or T cells enriched from blood (not recorded which). For the CDR3, the DNA is TGTGCCAGCAGTTTAGCCGGGACAGCCACGTATTATAATTCACCCCTCCACTTT. It is translated as CASSLAGTATYYNSPLHF. The full variable domain, its missing parts supplied by reference TRBV28 and TRBJ1-6, is DVKVTQSSRYLVKRTGEKVFLECVQDMDHENMFWYRQDPGLGLRLIYFSYDVKMKEKGDIPEGYSVSREKKERFSLILESASTNQTSMYLCASSLAGTATYYNSPLHFGNGTRLTVT.